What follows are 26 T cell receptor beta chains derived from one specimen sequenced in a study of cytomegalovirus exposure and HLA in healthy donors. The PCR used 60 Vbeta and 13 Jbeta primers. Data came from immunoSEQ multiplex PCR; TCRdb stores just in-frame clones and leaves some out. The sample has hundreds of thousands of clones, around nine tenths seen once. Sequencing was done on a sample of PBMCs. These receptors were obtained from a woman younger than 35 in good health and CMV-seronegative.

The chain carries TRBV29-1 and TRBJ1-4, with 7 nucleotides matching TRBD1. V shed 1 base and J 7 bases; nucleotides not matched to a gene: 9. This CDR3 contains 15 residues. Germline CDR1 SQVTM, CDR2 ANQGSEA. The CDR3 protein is CSVEARGVDGEKLFF. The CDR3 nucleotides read TGCAGCGTTGAAGCCAGGGGGGTGGATGGTGAAAAACTGTTTTTT.

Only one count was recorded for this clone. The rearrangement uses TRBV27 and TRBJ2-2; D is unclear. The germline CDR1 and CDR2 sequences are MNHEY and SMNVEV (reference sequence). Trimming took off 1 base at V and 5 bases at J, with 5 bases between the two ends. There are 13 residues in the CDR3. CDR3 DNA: TGTGCCAGCAGTTTATTCGCGACCGGGGAGCTGTTTTTT. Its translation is CASSLFATGELFF.

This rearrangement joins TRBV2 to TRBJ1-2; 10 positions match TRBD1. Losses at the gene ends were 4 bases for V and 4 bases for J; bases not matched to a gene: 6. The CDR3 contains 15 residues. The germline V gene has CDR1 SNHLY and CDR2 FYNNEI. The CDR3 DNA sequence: TGTGCCAGCAGTGGAGGACAGGGGGGACTCTATGGCTACACCTTC. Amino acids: CASSGGQGGLYGYTF.

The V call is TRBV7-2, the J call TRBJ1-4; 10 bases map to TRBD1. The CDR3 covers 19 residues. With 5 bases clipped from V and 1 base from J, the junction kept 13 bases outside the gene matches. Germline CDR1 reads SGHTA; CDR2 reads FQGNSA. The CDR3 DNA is TGTGCCAGCAGCGGGCGACAGGGGGCGCCGGTGAGAACTAATGAAAAACTGTTTTTT. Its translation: CASSGRQGAPVRTNEKLFF. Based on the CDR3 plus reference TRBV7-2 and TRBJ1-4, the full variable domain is GAGVSQSPSNKVTEKGKDVELRCDPISGHTALYWYRQSLGQGLEFLIYFQGNSAPDKSGLPSDRFSAERTGGSVSTLTIQRTQQEDSAVYLCASSGRQGAPVRTNEKLFFGSGTQLSVL.

The CDR3 loop is CASSFGLAGGPGTGELFF. DNA of the CDR3: TGTGCCAGCAGCTTCGGACTAGCGGGGGGGCCGGGCACCGGGGAGCTGTTTTTT. The genes are TRBV5-4 and TRBJ2-2, with 15 nucleotides matching TRBD2. This CDR3 comprises 18 residues. Germline V gives CDR1 SGHNT, CDR2 YYREEE (reference sequence). V lost 2 bases to trimming and J lost 4 bases; unmatched junction nucleotides: 6.

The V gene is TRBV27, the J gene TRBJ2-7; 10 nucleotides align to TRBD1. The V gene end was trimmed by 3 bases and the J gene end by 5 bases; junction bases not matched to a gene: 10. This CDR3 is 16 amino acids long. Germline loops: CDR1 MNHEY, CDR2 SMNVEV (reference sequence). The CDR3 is CASSFLFRDRGDEQYF. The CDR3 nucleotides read TGTGCCAGCAGTTTTCTCTTCCGGGACAGGGGAGACGAGCAGTACTTC.

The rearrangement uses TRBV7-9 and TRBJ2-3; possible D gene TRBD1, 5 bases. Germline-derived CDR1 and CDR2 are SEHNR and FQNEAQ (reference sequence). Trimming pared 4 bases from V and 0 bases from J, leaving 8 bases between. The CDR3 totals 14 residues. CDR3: CASSSRVSTDTQYF. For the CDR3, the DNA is TGTGCCAGCAGCTCCAGGGTGAGCACAGATACGCAGTATTTT.

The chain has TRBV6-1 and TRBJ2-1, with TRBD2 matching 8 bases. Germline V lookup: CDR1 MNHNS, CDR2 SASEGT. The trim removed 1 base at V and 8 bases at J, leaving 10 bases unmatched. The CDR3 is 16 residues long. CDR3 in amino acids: CASSEELAGPYHEQFF. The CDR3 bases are TGTGCCAGCAGTGAAGAGTTAGCGGGACCCTATCATGAGCAGTTCTTC.

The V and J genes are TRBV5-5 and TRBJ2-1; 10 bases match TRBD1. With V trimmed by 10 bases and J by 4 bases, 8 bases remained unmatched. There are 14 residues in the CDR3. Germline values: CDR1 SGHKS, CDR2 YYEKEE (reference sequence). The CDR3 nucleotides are TGTGCCTCCTGGGGGACAGGGGCTTACAATGAGCAGTTCTTC. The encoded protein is CASWGTGAYNEQFF. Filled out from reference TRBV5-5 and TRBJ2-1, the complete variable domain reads DAGVTQSPTHLIKTRGQQVTLRCSPISGHKSVSWYQQVLGQGPQFIFQYYEKEERGRGNFPDRFSARQFPNYSSELNVNALLLGDSALYLCASWGTGAYNEQFFGPGTRLTVL.

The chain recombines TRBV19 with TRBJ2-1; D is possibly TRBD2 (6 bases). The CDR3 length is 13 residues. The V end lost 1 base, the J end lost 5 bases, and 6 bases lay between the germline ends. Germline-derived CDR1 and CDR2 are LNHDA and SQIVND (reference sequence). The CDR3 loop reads CASSIGGDNEQFF. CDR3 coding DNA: TGTGCCAGTAGTATAGGGGGGGACAATGAGCAGTTCTTC.

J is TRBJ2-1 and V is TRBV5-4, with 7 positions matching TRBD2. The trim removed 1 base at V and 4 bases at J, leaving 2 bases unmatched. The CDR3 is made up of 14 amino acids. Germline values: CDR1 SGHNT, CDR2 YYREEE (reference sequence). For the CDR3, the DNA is TGTGCCAGCAGCTTGCTAGCGGCATACAATGAGCAGTTCTTC. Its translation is CASSLLAAYNEQFF.

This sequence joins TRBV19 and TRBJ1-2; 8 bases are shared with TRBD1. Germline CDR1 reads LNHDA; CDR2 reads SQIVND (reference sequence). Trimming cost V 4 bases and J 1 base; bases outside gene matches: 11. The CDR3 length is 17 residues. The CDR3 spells CASSTGTGAPSNYGYTF. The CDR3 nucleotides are TGTGCCAGTAGTACCGGGACAGGAGCTCCGAGTAACTATGGCTACACCTTC.

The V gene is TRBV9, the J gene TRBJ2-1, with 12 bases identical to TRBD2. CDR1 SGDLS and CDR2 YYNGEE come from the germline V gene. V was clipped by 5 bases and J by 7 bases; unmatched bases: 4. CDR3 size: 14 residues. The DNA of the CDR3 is TGTGCCAGCAGTGACACTAGCGGGGGGAATGAGCAGTTCTTC. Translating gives CASSDTSGGNEQFF.

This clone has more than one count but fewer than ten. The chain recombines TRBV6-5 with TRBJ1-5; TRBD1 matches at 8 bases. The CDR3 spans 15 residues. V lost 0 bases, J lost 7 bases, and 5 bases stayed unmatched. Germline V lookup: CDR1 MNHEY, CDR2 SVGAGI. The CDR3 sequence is CASSYSMDRAQPQHF. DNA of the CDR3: TGTGCCAGCAGTTACTCGATGGACAGGGCCCAGCCCCAGCATTTT.

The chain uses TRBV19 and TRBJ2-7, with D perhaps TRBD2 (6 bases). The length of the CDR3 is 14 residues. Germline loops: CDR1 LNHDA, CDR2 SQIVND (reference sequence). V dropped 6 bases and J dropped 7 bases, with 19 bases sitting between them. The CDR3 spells CASSRNRESWEQYF. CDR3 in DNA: TGTGCCAGTAGCCGTAACCGGGAGAGCTGGGAGCAGTACTTC.

This CDR3 reads CASSLDRRVGGNTIYF. The CDR3 DNA follows: TGTGCCAGCAGCTTAGACCGCAGGGTGGGAGGAAACACCATATATTTT. This chain uses TRBV7-2 with TRBJ1-3, with D maybe TRBD1 (5 bases). CDR3 length: 16 amino acids. V was clipped by 1 base and J by 4 bases, with 14 bases between them. The germline V gene has CDR1 SGHTA and CDR2 FQGNSA.

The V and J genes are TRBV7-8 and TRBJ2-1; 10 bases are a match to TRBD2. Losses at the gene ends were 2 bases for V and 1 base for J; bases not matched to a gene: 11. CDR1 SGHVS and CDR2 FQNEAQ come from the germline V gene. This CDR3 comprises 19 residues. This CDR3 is CASSLSLAGARWSYNEQFF. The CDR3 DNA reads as TGTGCCAGCAGCTTATCTCTAGCGGGGGCCCGGTGGTCCTACAATGAGCAGTTCTTC.

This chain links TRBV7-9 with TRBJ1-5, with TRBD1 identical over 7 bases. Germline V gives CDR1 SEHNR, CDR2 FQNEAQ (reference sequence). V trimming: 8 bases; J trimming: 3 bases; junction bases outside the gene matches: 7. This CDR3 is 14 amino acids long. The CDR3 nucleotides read TGTGCCAGCGGTTTAAAGGGGGCCAATCAGCCCCAGCATTTT. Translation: CASGLKGANQPQHF.

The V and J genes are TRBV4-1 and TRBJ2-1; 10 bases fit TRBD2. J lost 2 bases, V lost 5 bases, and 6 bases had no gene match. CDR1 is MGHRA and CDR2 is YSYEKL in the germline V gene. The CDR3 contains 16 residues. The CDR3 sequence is CASSNSGRRTYNEQFF. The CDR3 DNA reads TGCGCCAGCAGCAATAGCGGGAGGAGAACCTACAATGAGCAGTTCTTC.

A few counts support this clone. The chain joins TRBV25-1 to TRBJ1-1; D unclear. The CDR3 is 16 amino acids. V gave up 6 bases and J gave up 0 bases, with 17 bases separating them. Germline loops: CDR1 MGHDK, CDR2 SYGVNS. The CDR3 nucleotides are TGTGCCAGCAGCCTACGGGTCGGCAGCATGAACACTGAAGCTTTCTTT. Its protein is CASSLRVGSMNTEAFF.

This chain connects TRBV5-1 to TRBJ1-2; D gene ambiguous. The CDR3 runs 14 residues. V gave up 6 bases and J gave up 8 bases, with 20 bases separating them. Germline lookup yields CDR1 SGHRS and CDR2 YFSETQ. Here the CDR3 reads CASKSPRVGGGYTF. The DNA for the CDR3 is TGCGCCAGCAAGAGCCCAAGAGTTGGCGGGGGCTACACCTTC.

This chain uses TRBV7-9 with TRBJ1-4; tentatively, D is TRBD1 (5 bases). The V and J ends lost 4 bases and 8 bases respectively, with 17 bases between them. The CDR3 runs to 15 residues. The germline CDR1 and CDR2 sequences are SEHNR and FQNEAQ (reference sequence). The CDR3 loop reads CASSSGRGLGEKLFF. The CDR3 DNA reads TGTGCCAGCAGCTCCGGGAGGGGATTAGGAGAAAAACTGTTTTTT.

CDR3: CASSHDRVEEQYF. In DNA, the CDR3 is TGTGCCAGCTCACACGACAGGGTAGAAGAGCAGTACTTC. The V call is TRBV18, the J call TRBJ2-7, with 7 bases aligning to TRBD1. The length of the CDR3 is 13 residues. V shed 4 bases, J shed 7 bases, and the junction held 7 bases outside the gene matches. In germline, CDR1 is KGHSH, CDR2 LQKENI.

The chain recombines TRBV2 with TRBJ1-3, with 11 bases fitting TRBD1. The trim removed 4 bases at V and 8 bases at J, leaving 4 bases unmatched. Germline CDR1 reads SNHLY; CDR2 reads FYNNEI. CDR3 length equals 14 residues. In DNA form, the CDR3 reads TGTGCCAGCAGTGCGGACAGGGGGCGGGACACCATATATTTT. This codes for CASSADRGRDTIYF.

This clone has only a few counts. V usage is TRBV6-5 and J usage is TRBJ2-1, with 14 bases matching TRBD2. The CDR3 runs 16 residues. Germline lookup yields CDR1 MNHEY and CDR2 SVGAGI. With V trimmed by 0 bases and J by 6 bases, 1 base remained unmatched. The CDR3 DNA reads TGTGCCAGCAGTTACTCGACTAGCGGGGGGGGCAATGAGCAGTTCTTC. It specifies CASSYSTSGGGNEQFF.

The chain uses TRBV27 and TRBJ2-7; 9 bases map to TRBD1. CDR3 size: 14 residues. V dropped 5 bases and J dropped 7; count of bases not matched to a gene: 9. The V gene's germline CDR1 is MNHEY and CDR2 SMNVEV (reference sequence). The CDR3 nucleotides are TGTGCCAGCAGTACCAGGACAGGGGAGTGGGAGCAGTACTTC. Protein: CASSTRTGEWEQYF.